These 19 T cell receptor beta chains share one sample of origin, sequenced in a study of blood T cells in healthy people across ages. A second about 6 to 12 cycle PCR used barcoded and J-beta primers. TCRdb re-derived calls from the 5' RACE reads in MiXCR, one entry per CDR3 protein. The table shows about a million distinct CDR3 sequences, with around 46% occurring only once. The sequenced material came from blood. These receptors all come from a man between 25 and 39 years old in good health.

Notes on this clonotype: A much larger clone sits a single nucleotide away, making a read error possible. The rearrangement uses TRBV12-3 or TRBV12-4 and TRBJ2-1, with 10 bases matching TRBD2. The CDR3 loop spans 14 amino acids. Written as DNA, the CDR3 is TGTGCCGGCAGTTTTAGCGGGGGGTATAATGAGCAGTTCTTC. Protein product: CAGSFSGGYNEQFF.

The chain combines TRBV20-1 with TRBJ2-1; 14 bases map to TRBD2. The V gene's germline CDR1 is DFQATT and CDR2 SNEGSKA (reference sequence). Trimming took 5 bases from V and 5 from J; bases not matched to a gene: 5. The CDR3 loop spans 15 amino acids. This CDR3 is CSARLAGGPDNEQFF. The CDR3 nucleotides read TGCAGTGCTCGACTAGCGGGGGGGCCAGACAATGAGCAGTTCTTC.

V and J are TRBV4-3 and TRBJ2-5, with a tentative D call TRBD2 (6 bases). The J call may be incorrect, as the DNA end agrees better with TRBJ2-7. The germline gives CDR1 LGHNA, CDR2 YSLEER. This CDR3 has 15 residues. The CDR3 DNA reads TGCGCCAGCTCCCTTGACCCGGGAGTGGCCTACGAGCAGTACTTC. This sequence encodes CASSLDPGVAYEQYF.

This clonotype was seen only a few times. The rearrangement links TRBV4-1 to TRBJ2-3; no definite D call. CDR3 length: 13 amino acids. Deletions cut 0 bases from V and 4 bases from J, with 5 bases between. CDR1 is MGHRA and CDR2 is YSYEKL in the germline V gene. The CDR3 loop is CASSQEDPDTQYF. The CDR3 coding sequence is TGCGCCAGCAGCCAAGAGGACCCAGATACGCAGTATTTT.

The table lists this clonotype with a few counts. This chain links TRBV12-3 or TRBV12-4 with TRBJ2-7; D may be TRBD2 (6 bases). The V end was cut by 3 bases, the J end by 1 base, with 10 bases between. This CDR3 is built from 14 residues. In DNA form, the CDR3 reads TGTGCCAGCAGTTTTGGAGGGGATTCCTACGAGCAGTACTTC. The encoded protein is CASSFGGDSYEQYF.

The gene calls are TRBV9 and TRBJ2-2, with D possibly TRBD1 on 5 matching bases. CDR3 length equals 15 residues. CDR1 and CDR2 (germline): SGDLS, YYNGEE. V was trimmed by 4 bases and J by 6 bases, leaving 16 bases between them. As DNA, the CDR3 is TGTGCCAGCAGCCCAGACCAGGGTCTAGCCGGGGAGCTGTTTTTT. Residues: CASSPDQGLAGELFF.

The V and J genes are TRBV6-1 and TRBJ2-1; TRBD2 matches 13 bases. This CDR3 contains 15 residues. Germline V lookup: CDR1 MNHNS, CDR2 SASEGT. V was clipped by 6 bases and J by 5 bases; unmatched bases: 4. The CDR3 region is CASRGLAGDHNEQFF. CDR3 DNA: TGTGCCAGCAGAGGACTAGCGGGGGATCACAATGAGCAGTTCTTC.

This clonotype turned up a few times. The CDR3 nucleotides read TGCAGCGGGGGGGGACCGACGACACAACCCTACGAGCAGTACTTC. It translates to CSGGGPTTQPYEQYF. This chain joins TRBV29-1 and TRBJ2-7; 7 positions match TRBD2. Germline-derived CDR1 and CDR2 are SQVTM and ANQGSEA. The trim removed 7 bases at V and 2 bases at J, leaving 14 bases unmatched. CDR3 length: 15 residues.

The chain employs TRBV7-9 and TRBJ2-2; no clear D. This CDR3 spans 16 amino acids. The germline V gene has CDR1 SEHNR and CDR2 FQNEAQ (reference sequence). V shed 5 bases and J shed 5 bases, with 18 bases lying between them. The CDR3 reads CASSQIWALGTGELFF. CDR3 coding DNA: TGTGCCAGCAGCCAGATATGGGCTCTGGGGACCGGGGAGCTGTTTTTT.

The chain is built from TRBV20-1 and TRBJ2-2; 9 nucleotides agree with TRBD1. Germline V lookup: CDR1 DFQATT, CDR2 SNEGSKA (reference sequence). The CDR3 length is 14 residues. V shed 5 bases, J shed 6 bases, and the junction held 7 bases outside the gene matches. The CDR3 DNA reads TGCAGTGCTCGTCCCGGGACAGGGCCCGGGGAGCTGTTTTTT. This sequence encodes CSARPGTGPGELFF.

The CDR3 DNA reads TGCAGTGCCAGAATGGGGGGGCCGGCCCAGTACTTC. Protein: CSARMGGPAQYF. This chain uses TRBV20-1 with TRBJ2-5; the D gene is possibly TRBD2 (7 bases). Germline loops: CDR1 DFQATT, CDR2 SNEGSKA (reference sequence). This CDR3 is 12 amino acids long. Trimming pared 6 bases from V and 9 bases from J, leaving 17 bases between.

This clonotype appeared many times. The chain carries TRBV29-1 and TRBJ1-2, with 9 nucleotides matching TRBD1. The CDR3 has 12 residues. J lost 3 bases, V lost 6 bases, and 2 bases had no gene match. From germline, CDR1 is SQVTM and CDR2 ANQGSEA. The CDR3 region is CSVRTGDYGYTF. The CDR3 DNA follows: TGCAGCGTGCGGACAGGGGACTATGGCTACACCTTC.

The chain combines TRBV6-5 with TRBJ2-3; possible D gene TRBD2, 5 bases. V was pared by 6 bases and J by 8 bases, with 15 bases between. The V gene's germline CDR1 is MNHEY and CDR2 SVGAGI. CDR3 size: 13 residues. The CDR3 region has the DNA TGTGCCAGCAGCCCCGGAGGAGGCGGTACGCAGTATTTT. It yields the protein CASSPGGGGTQYF.

To note about this clonotype: A much larger clone is a single base away; this may be a read error. The chain carries TRBV4-2 and TRBJ1-5; 7 nucleotides line up with TRBD1. Per the germline V gene, CDR1 is LGHNA and CDR2 is YNFKEQ. The CDR3 covers 17 residues. The CDR3 region is CASSQSGGRYSNQLQHF. In DNA form, the CDR3 reads TGTGCCAGCAGCCAATCAGGGGGAAGATATAGCAATCAGCTCCAGCATTTT.

The rearrangement links TRBV6-2 or TRBV6-3 to TRBJ2-5; maybe TRBD1 (6 bases). Germline CDR1 and CDR2: MNHEY and SVGEGT. The CDR3 sequence is 14 residues long. The V end lost 5 bases, the J end lost 5 bases, and 15 bases lay between the germline ends. The CDR3 spells CASSTYRVGETQYF. DNA of the CDR3: TGTGCCAGCAGTACCTACAGGGTCGGGGAGACCCAGTACTTC.

The V and J genes are TRBV7-9 and TRBJ2-3; possibly TRBD1 or TRBD2 for D (5 bases each). Germline CDR1 reads SEHNR; CDR2 reads FQNEAQ (reference sequence). V was pared by 1 base and J by 14 bases, with 13 bases between. CDR3 length: 12 residues. The CDR3: CASSLVGTAGYF. CDR3 in DNA: TGTGCCAGCAGCTTAGTAGGGACCGCCGGGTATTTT.

V usage is TRBV7-2 and J usage is TRBJ2-5, with D tentatively TRBD1 or TRBD2 (7 bases each). The CDR3 has 15 residues. The V gene's germline CDR1 is SGHTA and CDR2 FQGNSA. The ends were cut back, 3 bases at V and 3 bases at J, with 14 bases in the middle. The CDR3 DNA is TGTGCCAGCAGCTTCTTGGGAGGGGGCGAAGAGACCCAGTACTTC. The encoded protein is CASSFLGGGEETQYF.

There are a few counts of this clonotype. The CDR3 reads CASSYQGDGHEQYF. CDR3 bases: TGTGCCAGCTCTTATCAAGGGGATGGGCACGAGCAGTACTTC. The chain uses TRBV12-3 or TRBV12-4 and TRBJ2-7; tentatively, D is TRBD1 (5 bases). V was trimmed by 8 bases and J by 5 bases, leaving 19 bases between them. This CDR3 region has 14 residues.

This clonotype was found a few times. The genes are TRBV4-1 and TRBJ2-1; D not resolved. CDR1 and CDR2 (germline): MGHRA, YSYEKL. Trimming shortened V by 4 bases and J by 7 bases, and 17 bases separated the two germline ends. The CDR3 is 15 residues long. CDR3 in DNA: TGCGCCAGCAGCCCATCCTTATCCTTAGGAAATGAGCAGTTCTTC. Residues: CASSPSLSLGNEQFF.